Sequencing of this TCR beta chain was carried out in a study of shared clonotypes between healthy human individuals. Sorted-subset replicate PCR reactions contained 200 to 250 ng DNA, corresponding to about 30,000 T cell genomes. TCRdb's copy holds only in-frame clones and misses some; the assay was immunoSEQ multiplex PCR. Among roughly 2,500,000 clones listed, approximately 93% were seen once. The CDR3 has 15 amino acids. CDR1 is MNHNY and CDR2 is SVGAGI in the germline V gene (reference sequence). Trimming removed 2 bases from V and 5 bases from J; junction bases left unmatched: 5. The receptor comes from a man younger than 35 in good health. Some clones in this sample may be carry-over from other donors' samples. The specimen was naive CD4+ T cells from PBMCs. Subset described: CD45RA+ positively selected. The chain joins TRBV6-6 to TRBJ2-5; 10 bases agree with TRBD1. The CDR3 DNA reads as TGTGCCAGCAGTTACGTGACAGGGGGCGCGGAGACCCAGTACTTC. Translated: CASSYVTGGAETQYF.